A single sample is the source of the 2 T cell receptor beta chains below, sequenced in a study of CD8+ T cells in alopecia areata. Sample treatment: oral pan-JAK inhibitor, 5-10 mg twice daily. Lesional scalp tissue (obtained by punch biopsy) and peripheral blood were collected from alopecia areata patients. Following RNA extraction, reverse transcription yielded cDNA that acted as the sequencing template. TCRdb's copy holds only in-frame clones and misses some; the assay was immunoSEQ multiplex PCR. The table lists around 5,900 clones, around three fifths of them singletons, with around 9.4% in the top ten. The sequenced sample was skin, obtained at approximately week 30, from a patient treated with tofacitinib. These receptor sequences come from a human donor with alopecia areata.

Only one count was recorded for this clone. The chain recombines TRBV10-1 with TRBJ1-1; possible D gene TRBD1, 6 bases. CDR1 WNHNN and CDR2 SYGVQD come from the germline V gene (reference sequence). V dropped 2 bases and J dropped 6 bases, with 16 bases sitting between them. The CDR3 contains 15 residues. This chain's CDR3 is CASSEARGRSAEAFF. DNA of the CDR3: TGCGCCAGCAGTGAGGCACGGGGGCGCAGCGCTGAAGCTTTCTTT.

V usage is TRBV4-2 and J usage is TRBJ2-7; D unclear. CDR1 LGHNA and CDR2 YNFKEQ come from the germline V gene. Trimming removed 3 bases at V and 5 bases at J, with 17 bases between. This CDR3 comprises 15 residues. This CDR3 reads CASSQRLSTSDEQYF. The CDR3 coding sequence is TGTGCCAGCAGCCAGAGACTCTCCACCAGCGACGAGCAGTACTTC.